Given below is one T cell receptor (beta chain) in context. The antigen is undetermined. J gave up 2 bases and V 1 base, and 9 bases lay outside the gene matches. The CDR3 runs 17 residues. Germline assignment: CDR1 LNHDA and CDR2 SQIVND (reference sequence). This sample was included in a study of cytomegalovirus exposure and HLA in healthy donors. Study-level findings and limits: Researchers counted approximately 160 TCR beta chains as cytomegalovirus-associated. Most subjects had HLA-A and HLA-B alleles reportedly predicted accurately by TCR beta sequences.

The primer mix had 60 Vbeta and 13 Jbeta primers. Generated by immunoSEQ multiplex PCR, the TCRdb table keeps only in-frame clones and is missing some. The data show about 120,000 clones, 74% seen once. J is TRBJ1-1 and V is TRBV19; 8 bases fit TRBD1. Sequenced material: PBMCs. This clonotype originated in a human donor in good health. DNA for the CDR3: TGTGCCAGTAGTATAGCGGGACAGGCCTTAAGCAACACTGAAGCTTTCTTT. Its protein product is CASSIAGQALSNTEAFF.